These 32 T cell receptor beta chains originate from one sample sequenced in a study of identical twins. In TCRdb, the 5' RACE reads were re-called with MiXCR into one record per CDR3 protein. The table has around 530,000 distinct CDR3 sequences, about 15% seen once. A further study also used this sample, focusing on yellow fever vaccine responses in identical twins.

The sample was CD4+ T cells sorted from blood. The source is a woman between 18 and 29 years old in good health.

This chain uses TRBV12-3 or TRBV12-4 with TRBJ1-1; no definite D call. Trimming removed 10 bases at V and 8 bases at J, with 26 bases between. The CDR3 sequence is 15 residues long. In DNA, the CDR3 is TGTGCCACTCTCTTATTTACGGCTGCCCCGAGGGAAGCTTTCTTT. Protein product: CATLLFTAAPREAFF.

This clonotype has a handful of counts. The chain carries TRBV5-4 and TRBJ2-5; D may be TRBD1 (5 bases). V dropped 2 bases and J dropped 5 bases, with 10 bases sitting between them. Germline V CDR1 and CDR2: SGHNT, YYREEE (reference sequence). The CDR3 is 13 amino acids. CDR3 sequence reads: CASSLDRRETQYF. In nucleotides, the CDR3 is TGTGCCAGCAGCTTAGACAGAAGGGAGACCCAGTACTTC.

This clonotype was seen repeatedly, ten times or more. This chain uses TRBV7-2 with TRBJ2-4, with D uncertain. This CDR3 is built from 14 residues. V lost 5 bases to trimming and J lost 4 bases, with 12 bases between them. The germline V gene has CDR1 SGHTA and CDR2 FQGNSA. CDR3 coding DNA: TGTGCCAGCAGCCCCGCCTGGCAGAAAAACATTCAGTACTTC. The encoded protein is CASSPAWQKNIQYF.

This clonotype was seen a handful of times. V usage is TRBV20-1 and J usage is TRBJ2-2; no clear D gene. Per germline, CDR1 DFQATT and CDR2 SNEGSKA (reference sequence). With 0 bases removed from V and 0 bases from J, the gap between germline ends came to 2 bases. There are 13 residues in the CDR3. CDR3 loop: CSARDPNTGELFF. CDR3 DNA: TGCAGTGCTAGAGATCCGAACACCGGGGAGCTGTTTTTT.

This clonotype was recorded many times. The chain carries TRBV5-1 and TRBJ2-3; 12 bases are a match to TRBD2. CDR1 SGHRS and CDR2 YFSETQ come from the germline V gene. V lost 4 bases and J lost 1; bases outside the gene matches: 4. The CDR3 consists of 16 residues. The CDR3 DNA reads TGCGCCAGCAGCCAAGGACTAGCGGGACGCACAGATACGCAGTATTTT. It specifies CASSQGLAGRTDTQYF. Using reference TRBV5-1 and TRBJ2-3 for the parts outside the CDR3, the full variable domain is KAGVTQTPRYLIKTRGQQVTLSCSPISGHRSVSWYQQTPGQGLQFLFEYFSETQRNKGNFPGRFSGRQFSNSRSEMNVSTLELGDSALYLCASSQGLAGRTDTQYFGPGTRLTVL.

This clonotype was seen only a few times. The V and J genes are TRBV5-1 and TRBJ2-7; 8 positions agree with TRBD1. The CDR3 covers 15 residues. Germline V gene lookup returns CDR1 SGHRS and CDR2 YFSETQ. Unmatched junction bases numbered 5, after V lost 0 bases and J lost 3 bases. In DNA, the CDR3 is TGCGCCAGCAGCTTGGGGACCGACAGGGGCTACGAGCAGTACTTC. Amino acids: CASSLGTDRGYEQYF.

The J gene is TRBJ2-1, the V gene TRBV5-1; 8 bases map to TRBD1. Germline V gene data show CDR1 as SGHRS and CDR2 as YFSETQ. V trimming: 4 bases; J trimming: 3 bases; junction bases outside the gene matches: 6. There are 15 residues in the CDR3. The CDR3 loop reads CASSIGQGNYNEQFF. Written as DNA, the CDR3 is TGCGCCAGCAGCATCGGACAGGGTAACTACAATGAGCAGTTCTTC. The full variable domain, in which reference TRBV5-1 and TRBJ2-1 provide the parts outside the CDR3, is KAGVTQTPRYLIKTRGQQVTLSCSPISGHRSVSWYQQTPGQGLQFLFEYFSETQRNKGNFPGRFSGRQFSNSRSEMNVSTLELGDSALYLCASSIGQGNYNEQFFGPGTRLTVL.

This clonotype was counted a few times. The rearrangement links TRBV7-2 to TRBJ1-5; the D is unclear. V lost 1 base and J lost 6, with 13 bases in between. This CDR3 region has 15 residues. Germline loops: CDR1 SGHTA, CDR2 FQGNSA. The CDR3: CASSLVSRGVQPQHF. As DNA, the CDR3 is TGTGCCAGCAGCTTAGTTTCTCGTGGGGTTCAGCCCCAGCATTTT.

This clonotype has just a few counts. This chain uses TRBV10-3 with TRBJ2-2; 8 bases are shared with TRBD1. V shed 6 bases, J shed 4 bases, and the junction held 4 bases outside the gene matches. This CDR3 is built from 14 residues. Looked up from germline, CDR1 is ENHRY and CDR2 is SYGVKD. Here the CDR3 DNA reads TGTGCCATCAGCTCACAGGGGGGCACCGGGGAGCTGTTTTTT. Translated, it gives CAISSQGGTGELFF.

This clonotype was detected ten times or more. Germline and junction disagree at one end, which may indicate a read error. The chain uses TRBV5-1 and TRBJ2-1, with 8 bases matching TRBD2. CDR3 length equals 15 residues. Germline V gene lookup returns CDR1 SGHRS and CDR2 YFSETQ. CDR3 region: CASSLAGSSYNEQFF. The CDR3 DNA sequence: TGTGCCAGCAGTTTAGCGGGGAGCTCCTACAATGAGCAGTTCTTC.

This chain connects TRBV29-1 to TRBJ2-1, with 11 bases aligning to TRBD2. CDR1 SQVTM and CDR2 ANQGSEA come from the germline V gene. V trimming: 7 bases; J trimming: 4 bases; junction bases outside the gene matches: 6. This CDR3 comprises 14 residues. The CDR3 bases are TGCAGCGCCATAGCGGGAGGGTCTTACAATGAGCAGTTCTTC. Its translation: CSAIAGGSYNEQFF.

This chain connects TRBV6-1 to TRBJ2-1, with D tentatively TRBD2 (7 bases). The CDR3 is 13 residues long. Germline loops: CDR1 MNHNS, CDR2 SASEGT. V lost 6 bases and J lost 9, with 15 bases in between. The CDR3 region is CASSATRGGEQFF. Written as DNA, the CDR3 is TGTGCCAGCAGCGCGACAAGGGGGGGTGAGCAGTTCTTC.

This clonotype was detected only a few times. The V call is TRBV2, the J call TRBJ2-2, with D tentatively TRBD1 (5 bases). This CDR3 is built from 14 residues. Germline values: CDR1 SNHLY, CDR2 FYNNEI. V lost 6 bases and J 1 base, leaving 9 bases between the germline ends. This chain's CDR3 is CASRSTGNTGELFF. The CDR3 DNA reads TGTGCCAGCAGATCCACAGGGAACACCGGGGAGCTGTTTTTT.

In this sample, this clonotype turned up a few times. The chain uses TRBV7-9 and TRBJ2-7; D could derive from TRBD1 or TRBD2 (6 bases each). This CDR3 comprises 11 residues. CDR1 is SEHNR, CDR2 FQNEAQ, per germline (reference sequence). The CDR3 loop reads CASISNGTGAV. The CDR3 DNA sequence: TGTGCCAGCATCTCGAACGGAACGGGGGCTGTC.

In this sample, this clonotype turned up a few times. As DNA, the CDR3 is TGCGCCAGCAGCTTTTCGACGGATCGCACTGAAGCTTTCTTT. Amino acids: CASSFSTDRTEAFF. This rearrangement joins TRBV5-1 to TRBJ1-1; D unresolved. The CDR3 is 14 residues long. CDR1 is SGHRS and CDR2 is YFSETQ in the germline V gene. V was trimmed by 2 bases and J by 4 bases, leaving 12 bases between them. The entire variable domain, with the rest obtained from reference TRBV5-1 and TRBJ1-1, is as follows: KAGVTQTPRYLIKTRGQQVTLSCSPISGHRSVSWYQQTPGQGLQFLFEYFSETQRNKGNFPGRFSGRQFSNSRSEMNVSTLELGDSALYLCASSFSTDRTEAFFGQGTRLTVV.

V usage is TRBV10-3 and J usage is TRBJ2-3; TRBD2 agrees at 9 bases. This CDR3 comprises 18 residues. The J segment lost 3 bases and the V segment lost 1 base, leaving 11 bases of the junction unmatched. Germline V CDR1 and CDR2: ENHRY, SYGVKD. CDR3 in amino acids: CAISEWASGAGRTDTQYF. DNA of the CDR3: TGTGCCATCAGTGAGTGGGCTAGCGGGGCCGGAAGGACAGATACGCAGTATTTT.

The rearrangement uses TRBV12-3 or TRBV12-4 and TRBJ2-1; D may be TRBD1 or TRBD2 (5 bases each). The V gene lost 7 bases and the J gene lost 6 bases, with 16 bases spanning the gap. CDR3 size: 14 residues. In DNA, the CDR3 is TGTGCCAGCACCCCGGGACCGAGGGTCAATGAGCAGTTCTTC. This codes for CASTPGPRVNEQFF.

This clonotype has a count of ten or more. J is TRBJ2-4 and V is TRBV5-1, with D possibly called TRBD1 or TRBD2 (6 bases each). Germline V lookup: CDR1 SGHRS, CDR2 YFSETQ. There are 16 residues in the CDR3. Trimming removed 2 bases from V and 0 bases from J, with 12 bases in between. The CDR3 is CASSLQGLLAKNIQYF. CDR3 bases: TGCGCCAGCAGCTTACAGGGACTTCTAGCCAAAAACATTCAGTACTTC.

This sequence joins TRBV20-1 and TRBJ2-7; 7 bases are shared with TRBD1. Per germline, CDR1 DFQATT and CDR2 SNEGSKA (reference sequence). V lost 3 bases and J lost 4; bases outside the gene matches: 9. The CDR3 has 14 amino acids. The CDR3 DNA sequence: TGCAGTGCTAGGATTCCGGGACAGAGTTACGAGCAGTACGTC. It is translated as CSARIPGQSYEQYV.

The chain couples TRBV7-2 to TRBJ1-2; D is uncertain. The CDR3 consists of 12 residues. V was cut by 4 bases and J by 5 bases, with 8 bases left in between. Germline CDR1 SGHTA, CDR2 FQGNSA. The DNA for the CDR3 is TGTGCCAGCAGCTCCTTAGGGTATGGCTACACCTTC. Its translation: CASSSLGYGYTF.

The table lists this clonotype with a few counts. The V and J genes are TRBV5-1 and TRBJ2-1, with 7 nucleotides matching TRBD2. Germline V gene lookup returns CDR1 SGHRS and CDR2 YFSETQ. The trim removed 2 bases at V and 6 bases at J, leaving 5 bases unmatched. The CDR3 length is 14 residues. Here the CDR3 reads CASSFSGTGNEQFF. CDR3 bases: TGCGCCAGCAGCTTCAGCGGGACGGGCAATGAGCAGTTCTTC. The whole variable domain, filled in from reference TRBV5-1 and TRBJ2-1, reads KAGVTQTPRYLIKTRGQQVTLSCSPISGHRSVSWYQQTPGQGLQFLFEYFSETQRNKGNFPGRFSGRQFSNSRSEMNVSTLELGDSALYLCASSFSGTGNEQFFGPGTRLTVL.

This clonotype has only a few counts. The rearrangement joins TRBV2 to TRBJ2-5, with no clear D. The CDR3 runs to 11 residues. Trimming stripped 4 bases from V and 5 bases from J, with 5 bases between. Germline V gene lookup returns CDR1 SNHLY and CDR2 FYNNEI. The CDR3 DNA is TGTGCCAGCAGTGTATTCGAGACCCAGTACTTC. Its translation: CASSVFETQYF.

The DNA of the CDR3 is TGCAGTGCTAGAATCTACTACGAGCAGTACTTC. It codes for CSARIYYEQYF. The genes are TRBV20-1 and TRBJ2-7; D is ambiguous. This CDR3 region has 11 residues. CDR1 is DFQATT, CDR2 SNEGSKA, per germline (reference sequence). V lost 2 bases, J lost 3 bases, and 5 bases lay in between.

In its sample, this clonotype was seen a few times. This rearrangement joins TRBV7-9 to TRBJ2-7; 7 bases align to TRBD1. Germline lookup yields CDR1 SEHNR and CDR2 FQNEAQ (reference sequence). The J segment lost 2 bases and the V segment lost 5 bases, leaving 9 bases of the junction unmatched. This CDR3 has 15 amino acids. The DNA for the CDR3 is TGTGCCAGCAGCCCCGGGCCGGGACAGACCTACGAGCAGTACTTC. This translates into CASSPGPGQTYEQYF.

This clonotype was seen ten or more times. The V call is TRBV12-3 or TRBV12-4, the J call TRBJ1-4; D gene ambiguous. CDR3 length: 13 residues. Trimming removed 6 bases from V and 5 bases from J, with 10 bases in between. The CDR3 bases are TGTGCCAGCAGGCTTACGGCAAATGAAAAACTGTTTTTT. Encoded protein: CASRLTANEKLFF.

This rearrangement joins TRBV7-9 to TRBJ2-3; the D gene is possibly TRBD2 (6 bases). V shed 5 bases and J shed 3 bases, with 15 bases lying between them. Germline CDR1 reads SEHNR; CDR2 reads FQNEAQ (reference sequence). The CDR3 loop spans 15 amino acids. The CDR3 nucleotides are TGTGCCAGCAGCCCCACCCTGGCGGGAACAGATACGCAGTATTTT. Its protein product is CASSPTLAGTDTQYF. The full variable domain, its missing parts supplied by reference TRBV7-9 and TRBJ2-3, is DTGVSQNPRHKITKRGQNVTFRCDPISEHNRLYWYRQTLGQGPEFLTYFQNEAQLEKSRLLSDRFSAERPKGSFSTLEIQRTEQGDSAMYLCASSPTLAGTDTQYFGPGTRLTVL.

This clonotype was observed a handful of times. J is TRBJ2-1 and V is TRBV18; the D is unclear. The V gene lost 1 base and the J gene lost 5 bases, with 9 bases spanning the gap. Germline V lookup: CDR1 KGHSH, CDR2 LQKENI. This CDR3 contains 14 residues. CDR3 sequence (DNA): TGTGCCAGCTCACCACTCGGAACCAACAATGAGCAGTTCTTC. The encoded protein is CASSPLGTNNEQFF.

The sample holds a few counts of this clonotype. The chain combines TRBV7-3 with TRBJ2-1; weak D call: TRBD2 (6 bases). Between the trimmed V and J ends, which lost 2 bases and 0 bases, there was a span of 11 bases. The CDR3 sequence is 16 residues long. From germline, CDR1 is SGHTA and CDR2 FQGTGA. In DNA, the CDR3 is TGTGCCAGCAGCTTACGCGGGGAGATCTCCTACAATGAGCAGTTCTTC. It codes for CASSLRGEISYNEQFF.

V and J are TRBV6-1 and TRBJ1-3, with D possibly TRBD1 on 6 matching bases. The germline V gene encodes CDR1 MNHNS and CDR2 SASEGT. This CDR3 is 14 amino acids long. Trimming stripped 6 bases from V and 4 bases from J, with 13 bases between. The CDR3 sequence is CASRTTGTGNTIYF. The CDR3 nucleotides read TGTGCCAGCAGAACGACAGGCACCGGAAACACCATATATTTT.

The V and J genes are TRBV12-3 or TRBV12-4 and TRBJ2-5, with 7 nucleotides matching TRBD2. The CDR3 runs 14 residues. Trimming removed 3 bases from V and 2 bases from J; junction bases left unmatched: 3. The DNA for the CDR3 is TGTGCCAGCAGTTTGACTAGCAGGCAAGAGACCCAGTACTTC. Protein product: CASSLTSRQETQYF.

This clonotype was counted ten times or more. CDR3 residues: CASSLSGQKNNEQFF. The CDR3 nucleotides are TGCGCCAGCAGCTTGTCGGGACAGAAAAACAATGAGCAGTTCTTC. The J gene is TRBJ2-1, the V gene TRBV5-1; 7 nucleotides agree with TRBD1. CDR3 length: 15 residues. V dropped 1 base and J dropped 5; count of bases not matched to a gene: 6. From germline, CDR1 is SGHRS and CDR2 YFSETQ.

The genes are TRBV28 and TRBJ1-4; TRBD1 matches 11 bases. CDR3 length equals 16 residues. In germline, CDR1 is MDHEN, CDR2 SYDVKM. The V segment lost 6 bases and the J segment 5 bases; nucleotides outside the gene matches: 8. This chain's CDR3 is CASSSRGQGANEKLFF. In DNA, the CDR3 is TGTGCCAGCAGCTCAAGAGGACAGGGGGCGAATGAAAAACTGTTTTTT.